The 9 T cell receptor beta chains listed next were all sequenced from one sample in a study of OX40 agonist ivuxolimab in advanced cancers. The table came from immunoSEQ multiplex PCR; TCRdb's copy has only in-frame clones and leaves some out. The sample holds around 61,000 clones; under 90% are singletons and the top ten take less than 0.55%. Sequencing was performed on CD4+ or CD8+ T cells sorted from blood, taken in a trial of the OX40 agonist ivuxolimab. These receptors all come from an adult with an advanced solid tumor such as melanoma, head and neck, liver or kidney cancer.

A few counts support this clone. This chain uses TRBV5-4 with TRBJ2-1; D is ambiguous. The ends were cut back, 4 bases at V and 6 bases at J, with 11 bases in the middle. This CDR3 has 13 amino acids. Per the germline V gene, CDR1 is SGHNT and CDR2 is YYREEE (reference sequence). This CDR3 is CASSPPASNEQFF. Here the CDR3 DNA reads TGTGCCAGCAGCCCCCCCGCTAGCAATGAGCAGTTCTTC.

The rearrangement links TRBV7-2 to TRBJ2-2; TRBD1 is a possible D gene (5 bases). Trimming took 3 bases from V and 3 from J, leaving 8 bases between them. The CDR3 is made up of 14 amino acids. Per the germline V gene, CDR1 is SGHTA and CDR2 is FQGNSA. CDR3 residues: CASSLQGYTGELFF. The CDR3 region has the DNA TGTGCCAGCAGCTTGCAGGGTTACACCGGGGAGCTGTTTTTT.

The V call is TRBV14, the J call TRBJ2-3; tentatively, D is TRBD1 (6 bases). The CDR3 sequence is 15 residues long. Trimming took off 2 bases at V and 6 bases at J, with 15 bases between the two ends. Germline CDR1 is SGHDN and CDR2 is FVKESK. The CDR3 DNA sequence: TGTGCCAGCAGCCAACAAGGACAGCCTCCGGATACGCAGTATTTT. The encoded protein is CASSQQGQPPDTQYF.

The chain combines TRBV29-1 with TRBJ1-1, with no clear D. CDR1 is SQVTM and CDR2 is ANQGSEA in the germline V gene. Trimming took 3 bases from V and 1 from J, leaving 12 bases between them. The CDR3 totals 14 residues. CDR3 protein: CSVESIEKNTEAFF. As DNA, the CDR3 is TGCAGCGTTGAGTCCATAGAAAAGAACACTGAAGCTTTCTTT. The full variable domain, with the rest looked up from reference TRBV29-1 and TRBJ1-1, is SAVISQKPSRDICQRGTSLTIQCQVDSQVTMMFWYRQQPGQSLTLIATANQGSEATYESGFVIDKFPISRPNLTFSTLTVSNMSPEDSSIYLCSVESIEKNTEAFFGQGTRLTVV.

This rearrangement joins TRBV5-5 to TRBJ2-5, with D perhaps assigned TRBD1 or TRBD2 (5 bases each). Trimming removed 0 bases from V and 4 bases from J, with 7 bases in between. The CDR3 runs to 13 residues. The V gene's germline CDR1 is SGHKS and CDR2 YYEKEE (reference sequence). This CDR3 is CASSLAGPETQYF. The CDR3 DNA reads TGTGCCAGCAGCTTGGCGGGGCCAGAGACCCAGTACTTC.

The chain combines TRBV7-2 with TRBJ1-3; possible D gene TRBD1, 5 bases. Trimming left V 5 bases short and J 0 bases short, with 11 bases between. Germline V gene lookup returns CDR1 SGHTA and CDR2 FQGNSA. The CDR3 contains 15 residues. CDR3 sequence reads: CASSPGSPSGNTIYF. The CDR3 region has the DNA TGTGCCAGCAGCCCAGGGTCCCCCTCTGGAAACACCATATATTTT.

The chain is built from TRBV6-5 and TRBJ2-7; D is undetermined. CDR3 length equals 11 residues. The germline V gene has CDR1 MNHEY and CDR2 SVGAGI. The V end was cut by 2 bases, the J end by 7 bases, with 6 bases between. The CDR3 sequence is CASSYMGEQYF. DNA for the CDR3: TGTGCCAGCAGTTACATGGGGGAGCAGTACTTC.

The V gene is TRBV29-1, the J gene TRBJ2-7, with 7 nucleotides matching TRBD1. The germline V gene encodes CDR1 SQVTM and CDR2 ANQGSEA. There are 13 residues in the CDR3. The V segment lost 7 bases and the J segment 3 bases; nucleotides outside the gene matches: 9. The CDR3 here is CSARLAGGYEQYF. CDR3 nucleotides: TGCAGCGCCCGCCTGGCAGGGGGCTACGAGCAGTACTTC.

The rearrangement links TRBV11-1 to TRBJ2-5; no firm D call. V lost 4 bases and J 1 base, leaving 10 bases between the germline ends. Germline V gives CDR1 SGHAT, CDR2 FQDESV (reference sequence). CDR3 length: 14 residues. CDR3 nucleotide sequence: TGTGCCAGCAGCTCATATGGGCGCCAAGAGACCCAGTACTTC. It is translated as CASSSYGRQETQYF.